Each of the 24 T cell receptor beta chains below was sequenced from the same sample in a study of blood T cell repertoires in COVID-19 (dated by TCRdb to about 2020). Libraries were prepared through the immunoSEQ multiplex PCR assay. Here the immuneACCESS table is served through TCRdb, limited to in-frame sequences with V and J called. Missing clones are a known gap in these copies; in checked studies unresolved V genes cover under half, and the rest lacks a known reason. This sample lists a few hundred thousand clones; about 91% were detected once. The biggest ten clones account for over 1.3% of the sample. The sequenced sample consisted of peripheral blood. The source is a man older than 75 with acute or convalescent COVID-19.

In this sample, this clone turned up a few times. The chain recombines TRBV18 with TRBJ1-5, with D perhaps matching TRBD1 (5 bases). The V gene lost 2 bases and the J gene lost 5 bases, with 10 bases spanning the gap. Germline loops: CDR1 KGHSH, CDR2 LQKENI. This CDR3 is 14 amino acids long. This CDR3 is CASSPGAGHQPQHF. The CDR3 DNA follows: TGTGCCAGCTCACCAGGGGCAGGCCATCAGCCCCAGCATTTT.

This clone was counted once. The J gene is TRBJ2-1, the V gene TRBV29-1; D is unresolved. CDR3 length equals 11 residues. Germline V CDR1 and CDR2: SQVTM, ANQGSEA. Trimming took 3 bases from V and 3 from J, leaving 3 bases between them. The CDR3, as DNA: TGCAGCGTTGAGTACTACAATGAGCAGTTCTTC. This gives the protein CSVEYYNEQFF.

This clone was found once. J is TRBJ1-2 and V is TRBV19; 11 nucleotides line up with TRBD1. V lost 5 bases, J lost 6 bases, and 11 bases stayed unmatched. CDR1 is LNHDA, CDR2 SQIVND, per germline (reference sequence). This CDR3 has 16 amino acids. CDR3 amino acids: CASSPQGPDRGHGYTF. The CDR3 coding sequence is TGTGCCAGTAGTCCCCAGGGCCCGGACAGGGGGCATGGCTACACCTTC.

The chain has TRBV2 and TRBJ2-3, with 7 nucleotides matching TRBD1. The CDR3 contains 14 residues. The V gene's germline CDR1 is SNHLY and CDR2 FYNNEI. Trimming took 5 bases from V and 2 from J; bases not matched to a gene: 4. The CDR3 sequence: CASSPGQITDTQYF. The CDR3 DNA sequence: TGTGCCAGCAGTCCGGGACAGATCACAGATACGCAGTATTTT.

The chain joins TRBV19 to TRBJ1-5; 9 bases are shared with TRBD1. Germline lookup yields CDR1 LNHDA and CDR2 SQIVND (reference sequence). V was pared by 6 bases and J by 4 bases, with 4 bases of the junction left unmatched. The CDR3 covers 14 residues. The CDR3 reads CASRETGGNQPQHF. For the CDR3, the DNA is TGTGCCAGTAGGGAGACAGGGGGTAATCAGCCCCAGCATTTT.

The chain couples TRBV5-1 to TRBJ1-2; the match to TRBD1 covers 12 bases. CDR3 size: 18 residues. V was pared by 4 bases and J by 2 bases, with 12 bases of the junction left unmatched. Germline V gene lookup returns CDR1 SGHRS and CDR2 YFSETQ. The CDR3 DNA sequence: TGCGCCAGCAGCCCGATCGGGACAGGGGGCAGGGGCAACTATGGCTACACCTTC. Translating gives CASSPIGTGGRGNYGYTF.

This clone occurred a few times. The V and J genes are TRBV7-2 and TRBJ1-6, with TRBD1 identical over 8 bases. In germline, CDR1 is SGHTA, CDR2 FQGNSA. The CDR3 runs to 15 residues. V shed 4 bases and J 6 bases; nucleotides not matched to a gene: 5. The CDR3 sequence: CASSSDRGRNSPLHF. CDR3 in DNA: TGTGCCAGCAGCTCCGACAGGGGACGTAATTCACCCCTCCACTTT.

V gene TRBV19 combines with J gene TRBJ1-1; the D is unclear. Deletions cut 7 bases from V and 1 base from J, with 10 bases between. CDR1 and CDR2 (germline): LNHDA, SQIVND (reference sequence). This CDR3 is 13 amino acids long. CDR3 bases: TGTGCCAGTAAGGAGAGTCGGAACACTGAAGCTTTCTTT. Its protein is CASKESRNTEAFF. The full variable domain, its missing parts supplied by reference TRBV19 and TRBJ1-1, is DGGITQSPKYLFRKEGQNVTLSCEQNLNHDAMYWYRQDPGQGLRLIYYSQIVNDFQKGDIAEGYSVSREKKESFPLTVTSAQKNPTAFYLCASKESRNTEAFFGQGTRLTVV.

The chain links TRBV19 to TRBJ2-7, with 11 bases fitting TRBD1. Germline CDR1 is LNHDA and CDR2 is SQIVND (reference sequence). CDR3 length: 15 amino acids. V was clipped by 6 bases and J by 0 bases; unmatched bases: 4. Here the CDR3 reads CASRSGTGGSYEQYF. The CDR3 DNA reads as TGTGCCAGTAGATCCGGGACAGGGGGCTCCTACGAGCAGTACTTC.

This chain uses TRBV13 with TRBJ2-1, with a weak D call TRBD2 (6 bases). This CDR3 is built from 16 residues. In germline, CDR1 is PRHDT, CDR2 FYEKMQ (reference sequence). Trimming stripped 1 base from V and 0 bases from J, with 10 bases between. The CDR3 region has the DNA TGTGCCAGCAGCTTAGTGTGGAGGGGCTCCTACAATGAGCAGTTCTTC. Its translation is CASSLVWRGSYNEQFF.

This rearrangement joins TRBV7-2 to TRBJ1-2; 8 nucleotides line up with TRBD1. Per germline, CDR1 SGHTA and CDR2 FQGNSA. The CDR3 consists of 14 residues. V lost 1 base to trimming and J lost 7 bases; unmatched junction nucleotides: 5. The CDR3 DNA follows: TGTGCCAGCAGCTTAGACAGGGGGTCGCTTGGCTACACCTTC. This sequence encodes CASSLDRGSLGYTF.

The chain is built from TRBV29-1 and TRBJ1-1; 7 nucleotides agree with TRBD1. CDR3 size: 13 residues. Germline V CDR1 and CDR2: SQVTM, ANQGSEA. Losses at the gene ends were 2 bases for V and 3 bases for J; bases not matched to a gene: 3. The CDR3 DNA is TGCAGCGTTGAACGGACAGGTCACACTGAAGCTTTCTTT. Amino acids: CSVERTGHTEAFF.

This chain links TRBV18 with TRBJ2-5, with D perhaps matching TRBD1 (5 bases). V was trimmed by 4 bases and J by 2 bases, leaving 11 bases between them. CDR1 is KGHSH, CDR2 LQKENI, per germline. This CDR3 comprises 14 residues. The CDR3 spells CASSQGVWQETQYF. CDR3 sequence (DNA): TGTGCCAGCTCACAAGGGGTATGGCAAGAGACCCAGTACTTC.

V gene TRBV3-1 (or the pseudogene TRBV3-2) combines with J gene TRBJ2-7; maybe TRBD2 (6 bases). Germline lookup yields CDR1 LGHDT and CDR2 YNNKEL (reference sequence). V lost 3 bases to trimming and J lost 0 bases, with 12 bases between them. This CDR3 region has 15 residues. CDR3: CASSQGDGSSYEQYF. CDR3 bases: TGTGCCAGCAGCCAGGGGGACGGGAGCTCCTACGAGCAGTACTTC.

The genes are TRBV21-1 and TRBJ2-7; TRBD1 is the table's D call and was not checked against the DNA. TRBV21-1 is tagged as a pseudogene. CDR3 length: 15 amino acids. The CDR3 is CASSMAWDTVYEQYF. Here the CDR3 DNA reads TGTGCCAGCAGCATGGCCTGGGACACTGTTTACGAGCAGTACTTC.

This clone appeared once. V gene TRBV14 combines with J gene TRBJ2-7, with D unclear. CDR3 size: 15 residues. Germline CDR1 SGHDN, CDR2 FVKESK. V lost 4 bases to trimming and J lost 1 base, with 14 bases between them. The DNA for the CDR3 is TGTGCCAGCAGCCTCCAAGCGATTAGTTCCTACGAGCAGTACTTC. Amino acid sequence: CASSLQAISSYEQYF.

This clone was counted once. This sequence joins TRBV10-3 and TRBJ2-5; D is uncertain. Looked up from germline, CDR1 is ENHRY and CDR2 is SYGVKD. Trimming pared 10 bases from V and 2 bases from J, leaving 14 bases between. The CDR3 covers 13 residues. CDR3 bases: TGTGCCACTACCCCCACGGAGCAAGAGACCCAGTACTTC. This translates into CATTPTEQETQYF.

The CDR3 loop is CASTRGGLATDTQYF. The CDR3 region has the DNA TGTGCCAGTACCAGAGGGGGTCTAGCCACAGATACGCAGTATTTT. The chain has TRBV19 and TRBJ2-3, with a possible D match to TRBD1 (6 bases). Germline CDR1 LNHDA, CDR2 SQIVND (reference sequence). The CDR3 loop spans 15 amino acids. The V end lost 7 bases, the J end lost 2 bases, and 16 bases lay between the germline ends.

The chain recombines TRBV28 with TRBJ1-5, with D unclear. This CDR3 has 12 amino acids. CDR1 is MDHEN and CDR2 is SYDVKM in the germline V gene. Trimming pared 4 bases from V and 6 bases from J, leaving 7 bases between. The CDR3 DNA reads TGTGCCAGCAGTTCGTACGGTCAGCCCCAGCATTTT. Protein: CASSSYGQPQHF.

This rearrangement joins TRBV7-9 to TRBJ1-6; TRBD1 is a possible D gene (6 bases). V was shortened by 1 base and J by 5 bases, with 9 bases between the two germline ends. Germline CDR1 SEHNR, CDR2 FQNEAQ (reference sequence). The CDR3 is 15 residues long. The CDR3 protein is CASSLGGRDNSPLHF. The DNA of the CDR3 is TGTGCCAGCAGCTTAGGGGGGCGGGATAATTCACCCCTCCACTTT.

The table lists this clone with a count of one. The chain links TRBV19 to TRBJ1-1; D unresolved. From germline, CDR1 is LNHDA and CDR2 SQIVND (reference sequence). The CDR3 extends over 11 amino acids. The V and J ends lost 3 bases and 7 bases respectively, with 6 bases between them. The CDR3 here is CASSIAVEAFF. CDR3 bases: TGTGCCAGTAGTATCGCAGTTGAAGCTTTCTTT.

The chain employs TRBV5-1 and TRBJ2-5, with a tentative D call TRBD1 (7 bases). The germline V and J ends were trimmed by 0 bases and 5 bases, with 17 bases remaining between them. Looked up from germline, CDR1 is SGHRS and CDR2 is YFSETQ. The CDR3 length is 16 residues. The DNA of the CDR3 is TGCGCCAGCAGCTTGGGCCCCCTCGCAGGGGGGGAGACCCAGTACTTC. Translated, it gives CASSLGPLAGGETQYF. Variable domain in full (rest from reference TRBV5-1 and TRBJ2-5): KAGVTQTPRYLIKTRGQQVTLSCSPISGHRSVSWYQQTPGQGLQFLFEYFSETQRNKGNFPGRFSGRQFSNSRSEMNVSTLELGDSALYLCASSLGPLAGGETQYFGPGTRLLVL.

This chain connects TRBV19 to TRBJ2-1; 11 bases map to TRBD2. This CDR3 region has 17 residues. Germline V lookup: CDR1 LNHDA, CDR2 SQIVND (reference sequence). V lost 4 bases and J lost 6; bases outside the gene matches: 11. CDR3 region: CASSRAGTSGIFNEQFF. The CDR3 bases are TGTGCCAGTAGTAGAGCTGGGACTAGCGGTATCTTCAATGAGCAGTTCTTC.

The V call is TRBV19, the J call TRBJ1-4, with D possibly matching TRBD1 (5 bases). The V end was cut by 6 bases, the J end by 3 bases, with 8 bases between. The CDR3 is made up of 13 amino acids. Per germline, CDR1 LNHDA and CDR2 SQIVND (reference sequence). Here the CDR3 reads CASRGEANEKLFF. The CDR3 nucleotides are TGTGCCAGTAGAGGGGAGGCTAATGAAAAACTGTTTTTT.